Presented here are 17 T cell receptor beta chains from one specimen sequenced in a study of control samples from healthy donors and cancer patients. Sequencing was performed with immunoSEQ multiplex PCR; in TCRdb, only in-frame clones are kept and a portion is missing. The sample has over 100,000 clones, 92% seen once. Sequenced material: blood. These receptors came from a woman between 45 and 65 years old in good health.

The chain has TRBV28 and TRBJ2-7; maybe TRBD1 (6 bases). V lost 8 bases and J lost 9, with 17 bases in between. The CDR3 totals 12 residues. Germline lookup yields CDR1 MDHEN and CDR2 SYDVKM. CDR3 loop: CASHNPSTGQYF. The CDR3 DNA reads as TGTGCCAGCCATAATCCTTCGACAGGGCAGTACTTC.

DNA for the CDR3: TGTGCCAGCAGTGGGACAGGACGTCGGACCATATATTTT. It encodes CASSGTGRRTIYF. The chain employs TRBV12-3 or TRBV12-4 and TRBJ1-3; TRBD1 matches 8 bases. The trim removed 5 bases at V and 10 bases at J, leaving 7 bases unmatched. This CDR3 region has 13 residues.

The CDR3 DNA reads as TGTGCCAGTAGTATTAGTTTGATGAGGGGGAGCAATGGCTACACCTTC. Translating it yields CASSISLMRGSNGYTF. This sequence joins TRBV19 and TRBJ1-2; D possibly corresponds to TRBD1 (6 bases). The CDR3 length is 16 residues. Trimming took off 3 bases at V and 6 bases at J, with 20 bases between the two ends. Germline V CDR1 and CDR2: LNHDA, SQIVND (reference sequence).

This clone was detected a few times. The chain has TRBV30 and TRBJ2-2; possible D gene TRBD1, 5 bases. Germline-derived CDR1 and CDR2 are GTSNPN and SVGIG (reference sequence). Trimming left V 3 bases short and J 7 bases short, with 9 bases between. The CDR3 length is 12 residues. Here the CDR3 reads CAWSQGGGELFF. CDR3 bases: TGTGCCTGGAGCCAGGGTGGCGGGGAGCTGTTTTTT.

This chain uses TRBV6-5 with TRBJ2-2; 13 nucleotides align to TRBD2. The ends lost 8 bases at V and 6 bases at J; junction bases unmatched: 6. Germline CDR1 reads MNHEY; CDR2 reads SVGAGI. This CDR3 spans 15 amino acids. The CDR3 loop reads CASLLAGGPSGELFF. In DNA, the CDR3 is TGTGCCAGCTTACTAGCGGGAGGGCCTTCCGGGGAGCTGTTTTTT.

The chain has TRBV27 and TRBJ1-5; TRBD1 might be the D (6 bases). The germline V gene encodes CDR1 MNHEY and CDR2 SMNVEV (reference sequence). Trimming removed 3 bases at V and 0 bases at J, with 9 bases between. The CDR3 loop spans 15 amino acids. Written as DNA, the CDR3 is TGTGCCAGCAGTTTCAGGGGAATTAGCAATCAGCCCCAGCATTTT. It translates to CASSFRGISNQPQHF.

The chain employs TRBV6-1 and TRBJ2-2; 9 bases are a match to TRBD1. Trimming removed 0 bases from V and 6 bases from J; junction bases left unmatched: 2. The CDR3 length is 15 residues. Looked up from germline, CDR1 is MNHNS and CDR2 is SASEGT. This chain's CDR3 is CASSEADRGSGELFF. The CDR3, as DNA: TGTGCCAGCAGTGAAGCGGACAGGGGATCCGGGGAGCTGTTTTTT.

The rearrangement links TRBV28 to TRBJ1-6; 7 bases line up with TRBD1. After removal of 6 bases from V and 3 bases from J, the junction contained 5 bases not matched to a gene. The CDR3 consists of 15 residues. Germline CDR1 MDHEN, CDR2 SYDVKM. In DNA, the CDR3 is TGTGCCAGCAGCAAGGGACAGAGCTATAATTCACCCCTCCACTTT. Translated: CASSKGQSYNSPLHF.

This chain joins TRBV7-9 and TRBJ2-5, with TRBD2 matching over 13 bases. The junction had 7 bases not matched to a gene; V was cut back by 7 bases and J by 5 bases. The CDR3 covers 15 residues. CDR1 is SEHNR and CDR2 is FQNEAQ in the germline V gene (reference sequence). CDR3 coding DNA: TGTGCCAGCAACCCGGGACTAGCGGGGCTGGAGACCCAGTACTTC. It codes for CASNPGLAGLETQYF.

The rearrangement links TRBV4-1 to TRBJ1-5, with D unclear. The germline CDR1 and CDR2 sequences are MGHRA and YSYEKL. The V and J ends lost 4 bases and 7 bases respectively, with 11 bases between them. The CDR3 is made up of 13 amino acids. As DNA, the CDR3 is TGCGCCAGCAGCCTCAACGCTGGGCAGCCCCAGCATTTT. Protein product: CASSLNAGQPQHF.

This chain connects TRBV20-1 to TRBJ1-2, with TRBD1 as a possible D gene (5 bases). Germline V gene data show CDR1 as DFQATT and CDR2 as SNEGSKA (reference sequence). The V and J ends lost 6 bases and 8 bases respectively, with 10 bases between them. The CDR3 spans 10 residues. As DNA, the CDR3 is TGCAGTGCAAGCAGGGAGGGCTACACCTTC. This encodes CSASREGYTF.

The J gene is TRBJ1-4, the V gene TRBV18; no clear D gene. CDR3 length equals 13 residues. Germline V gene lookup returns CDR1 KGHSH and CDR2 LQKENI. V lost 3 bases to trimming and J lost 3 bases, with 5 bases between them. The CDR3 nucleotides are TGTGCCAGCTCACCGTTTGCTAATGAAAAACTGTTTTTT. Translating it yields CASSPFANEKLFF.

The chain employs TRBV6-5 and TRBJ1-1, with unresolved D. Germline CDR1 reads MNHEY; CDR2 reads SVGAGI. Trimming removed 7 bases from V and 0 bases from J, with 12 bases in between. The CDR3 contains 14 residues. The CDR3 reads CASTQPPLNTEAFF. The CDR3 nucleotides are TGTGCCAGCACCCAACCCCCACTGAACACTGAAGCTTTCTTT.

The count of this clone is one. The rearrangement links TRBV30 to TRBJ2-1; D call uncertain. Trimming stripped 0 bases from V and 0 bases from J, with 15 bases between. The V gene's germline CDR1 is GTSNPN and CDR2 SVGIG (reference sequence). CDR3 size: 17 residues. Here the CDR3 DNA reads TGTGCCTGGAGTGTTTCGATTACTGGAGACTCCTACAATGAGCAGTTCTTC. As protein: CAWSVSITGDSYNEQFF.

The gene calls are TRBV5-1 and TRBJ1-2, with TRBD1 as a possible D gene (5 bases). V lost 0 bases and J 6 bases, leaving 12 bases between the germline ends. The CDR3 has 14 residues. Germline CDR1 reads SGHRS; CDR2 reads YFSETQ. The CDR3 nucleotides are TGCGCCAGCAGCTTGGGCGGGGACGAACATGGCTACACCTTC. It specifies CASSLGGDEHGYTF.

The rearrangement uses TRBV18 and TRBJ2-1, with TRBD2 matching 11 bases. The V segment lost 6 bases and the J segment 4 bases; nucleotides outside the gene matches: 2. The length of the CDR3 is 14 residues. Germline V gene data show CDR1 as KGHSH and CDR2 as LQKENI. The CDR3 loop reads CASSSGGGYNEQFF. CDR3 DNA: TGTGCCAGCTCTAGCGGGGGGGGATACAATGAGCAGTTCTTC. Supplemented by reference TRBV18 and TRBJ2-1, the full variable domain reads NAGVMQNPRHLVRRRGQEARLRCSPMKGHSHVYWYRQLPEEGLKFMVYLQKENIIDESGMPKERFSAEFPKEGPSILRIQQVVRGDSAAYFCASSSGGGYNEQFFGPGTRLTVL.

The CDR3, as DNA: TGTGCTTCGGAACGGGACTCTGGAAACACCATATATTTT. Amino acids: CASERDSGNTIYF. V gene TRBV10-3 combines with J gene TRBJ1-3; D is unclear. Germline-derived CDR1 and CDR2 are ENHRY and SYGVKD. The length of the CDR3 is 13 residues.